This T cell receptor (beta chain) was documented in a study of blood T cells in healthy people across ages. Study-level points and caveats: Shifts in expanded clonotypes may have been confounded by donor CMV status, which was unknown.

A remark on this clonotype: What it binds is not known.

It was with a sample-barcoded 5' primer and a J-beta primer mix that a second PCR of roughly 6 to 12 cycles was run. TCRdb reprocessed the 5' RACE reads with MiXCR, giving one entry per CDR3 protein. This sample has around 780,000 distinct CDR3 sequences, with 56% found just once. Germline CDR1 SEHNR, CDR2 FQNEAQ (reference sequence). The CDR3 consists of 16 residues. Deletions cut 5 bases from V and 1 base from J, with 17 bases between. The TCR comes from a man aged 40-50 years in good health. V is TRBV7-9 and J is TRBJ1-1, with D possibly matching TRBD1 (5 bases). Material: blood. The CDR3 loop is CASSPSLRGENTEAFF. DNA of the CDR3: TGTGCCAGCAGCCCCTCCTTGAGAGGGGAGAACACTGAAGCTTTCTTT.